Sequencing of this T cell receptor beta chain was carried out in a study of blood T cell repertoires in COVID-19. Study as a whole: The United States, Italy and Spain were the sources of the acute and convalescent COVID-19 samples. Nucleic acid was either cDNA or gDNA, and it came from T cells, B-cell-depleted T cells, or PBMCs.

In the original workflow: Estimation of nucleated cell counts was performed using reference gene primer amplification. Some clones are missing from TCRdb's copy, which holds only in-frame ones; the method was immunoSEQ multiplex PCR. V and J calls and clone size follow that table, whereas D and trimming were derived from the DNA. The table has roughly 130,000 clones, 84% seen once; the top ten hold around 12%. V trimming: 2 bases; J trimming: 3 bases; junction bases outside the gene matches: 7. CDR3 size: 16 residues. Germline CDR1 and CDR2: MNHEY and SMNVEV (reference sequence). This chain links TRBV27 with TRBJ2-7; 10 positions agree with TRBD2. Sequencing was carried out using peripheral blood. The receptor's source is a woman in her 30s who had recovered from COVID-19. CDR3 sequence: CASSLTILAGDYEQYF. The DNA of the CDR3 is TGTGCCAGCAGTTTAACGATCCTAGCGGGAGACTACGAGCAGTACTTC.